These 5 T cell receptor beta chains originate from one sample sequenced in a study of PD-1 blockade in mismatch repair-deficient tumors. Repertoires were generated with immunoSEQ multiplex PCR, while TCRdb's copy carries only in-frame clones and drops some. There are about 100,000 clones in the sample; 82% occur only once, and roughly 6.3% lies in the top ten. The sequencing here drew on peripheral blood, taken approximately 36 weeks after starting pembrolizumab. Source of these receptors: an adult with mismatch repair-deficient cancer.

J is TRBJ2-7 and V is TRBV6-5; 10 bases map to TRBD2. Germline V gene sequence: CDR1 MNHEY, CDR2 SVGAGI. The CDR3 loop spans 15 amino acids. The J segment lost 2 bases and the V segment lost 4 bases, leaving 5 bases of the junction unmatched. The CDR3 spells CASSWLAGVAYEQYF. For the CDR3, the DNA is TGTGCCAGCAGTTGGCTAGCGGGAGTTGCCTACGAGCAGTACTTC.

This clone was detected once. The CDR3 is CASSSGRVGSDTQYF. The CDR3 region has the DNA TGTGCCAGTTCTAGCGGGAGGGTCGGGTCAGATACGCAGTATTTT. V and J are TRBV2 and TRBJ2-3, with 12 bases lining up with TRBD2. This CDR3 spans 15 amino acids. Losses at the gene ends were 9 bases for V and 4 bases for J; bases not matched to a gene: 8. The V gene's germline CDR1 is SNHLY and CDR2 FYNNEI.

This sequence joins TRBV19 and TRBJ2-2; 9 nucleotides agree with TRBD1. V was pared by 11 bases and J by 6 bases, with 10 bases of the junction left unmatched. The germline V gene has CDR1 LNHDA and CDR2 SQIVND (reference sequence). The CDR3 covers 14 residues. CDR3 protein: CACRQGDESGELFF. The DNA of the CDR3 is TGTGCCTGCCGACAGGGGGATGAATCCGGGGAGCTGTTTTTT.

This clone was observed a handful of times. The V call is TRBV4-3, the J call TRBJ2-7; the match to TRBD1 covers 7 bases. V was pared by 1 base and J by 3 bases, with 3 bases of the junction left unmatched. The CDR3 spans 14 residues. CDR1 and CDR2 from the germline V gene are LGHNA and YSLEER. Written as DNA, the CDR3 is TGCGCCAGCAGCCAAGGACAGGGTAGCTACGAGCAGTACTTC. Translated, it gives CASSQGQGSYEQYF.

The CDR3 spells CASSLSWDTSSRDGYTF. In nucleotides, the CDR3 is TGTGCCAGCAGTTTATCTTGGGACACCTCCTCCCGGGATGGCTACACCTTC. The chain links TRBV27 to TRBJ1-2; maybe TRBD1 (6 bases). Germline CDR1 and CDR2: MNHEY and SMNVEV (reference sequence). V lost 0 bases, J lost 6 bases, and 20 bases lay in between. The CDR3 contains 17 residues.